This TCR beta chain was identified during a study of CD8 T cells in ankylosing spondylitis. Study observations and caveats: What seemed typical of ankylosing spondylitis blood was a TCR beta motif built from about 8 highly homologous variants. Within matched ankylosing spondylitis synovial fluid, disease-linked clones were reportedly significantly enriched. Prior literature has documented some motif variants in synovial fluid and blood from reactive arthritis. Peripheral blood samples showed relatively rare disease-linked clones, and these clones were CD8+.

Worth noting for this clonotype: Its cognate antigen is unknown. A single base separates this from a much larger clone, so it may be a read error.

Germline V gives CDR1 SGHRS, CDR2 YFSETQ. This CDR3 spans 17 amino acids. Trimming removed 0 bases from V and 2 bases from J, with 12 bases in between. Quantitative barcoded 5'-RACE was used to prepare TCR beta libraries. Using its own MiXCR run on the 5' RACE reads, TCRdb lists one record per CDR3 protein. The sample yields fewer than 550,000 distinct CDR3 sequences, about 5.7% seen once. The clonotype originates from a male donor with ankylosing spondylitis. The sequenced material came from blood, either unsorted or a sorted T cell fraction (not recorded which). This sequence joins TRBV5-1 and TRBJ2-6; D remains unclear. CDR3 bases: TGCGCCAGCAGCTTGGAAGATTGGGAAACTGGGGCCAACGTCCTGACTTTC. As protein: CASSLEDWETGANVLTF.